A single sample is the source of the 2 T cell receptor beta chains below, sequenced in a study of blood T cell repertoires in COVID-19. The method was immunoSEQ multiplex PCR; TCRdb's version includes in-frame clones alone and lacks a portion of them. The sample lists 250,000 to 300,000 clones, around 82% occurring once. The sequencing sample was made of peripheral blood. The receptors shown here come from a woman aged 18-35 years with acute or convalescent COVID-19.

This chain joins TRBV10-2 and TRBJ1-1, with D unclear. Trimming took off 2 bases at V and 5 bases at J, with 9 bases between the two ends. This CDR3 is 13 amino acids long. Per germline, CDR1 WSHSY and CDR2 SAAADI. The CDR3, as DNA: TGCGCCAGCAGTGAGCCCCTGAGGACTGAAGCTTTCTTT. Translated: CASSEPLRTEAFF.

The table lists this clone with a count of one. V is TRBV4-3 and J is TRBJ2-3, with TRBD1 identical over 10 bases. This CDR3 has 15 residues. Germline CDR1 LGHNA, CDR2 YSLEER. V shed 1 base, J shed 3 bases, and the junction held 1 base outside the gene matches. In DNA form, the CDR3 reads TGCGCCAGCAGCCAAGGACAGGGGGCGACAGATACGCAGTATTTT. Amino acids: CASSQGQGATDTQYF.